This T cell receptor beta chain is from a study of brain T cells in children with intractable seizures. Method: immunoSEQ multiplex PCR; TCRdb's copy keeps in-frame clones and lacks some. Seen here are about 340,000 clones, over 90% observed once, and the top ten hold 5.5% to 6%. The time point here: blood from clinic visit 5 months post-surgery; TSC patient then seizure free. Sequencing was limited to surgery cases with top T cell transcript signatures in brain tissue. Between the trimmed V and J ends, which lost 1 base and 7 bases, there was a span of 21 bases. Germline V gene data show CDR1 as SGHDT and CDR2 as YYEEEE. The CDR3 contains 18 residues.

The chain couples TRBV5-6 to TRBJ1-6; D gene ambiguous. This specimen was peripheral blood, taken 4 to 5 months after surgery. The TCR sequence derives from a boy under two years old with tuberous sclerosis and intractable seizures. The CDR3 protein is CASSLWLGLSRINSPLHF. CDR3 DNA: TGTGCCAGCAGCTTGTGGCTTGGCTTGTCCCGGATAAATTCACCCCTCCACTTT. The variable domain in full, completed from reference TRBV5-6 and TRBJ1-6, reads DAGVTQSPTHLIKTRGQQVTLRCSPKSGHDTVSWYQQALGQGPQFIFQYYEEEERQRGNFPDRFSGHQFPNYSSELNVNALLLGDSALYLCASSLWLGLSRINSPLHFGNGTRLTVT.